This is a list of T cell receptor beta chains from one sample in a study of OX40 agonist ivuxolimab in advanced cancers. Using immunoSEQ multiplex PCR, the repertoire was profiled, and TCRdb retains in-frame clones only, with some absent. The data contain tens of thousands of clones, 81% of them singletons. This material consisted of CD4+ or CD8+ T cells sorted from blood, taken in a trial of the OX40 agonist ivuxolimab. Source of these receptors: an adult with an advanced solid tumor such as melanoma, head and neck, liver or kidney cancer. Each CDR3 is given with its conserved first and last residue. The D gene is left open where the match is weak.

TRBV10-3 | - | CAISPDEGQETQYF
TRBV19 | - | CASSIRGDDLSRGEQYF
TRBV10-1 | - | CASSDGIGRENTGELFF
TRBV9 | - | CASSAGSTEAFF
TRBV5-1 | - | CASSLEGGTMSYTF
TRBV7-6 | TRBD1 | CASSETTGGNSPLHF
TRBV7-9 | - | CASSLAGGRTDTQYF
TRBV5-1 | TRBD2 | CASSLQLAGTGELFF
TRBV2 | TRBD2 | CASRVAGVETQYF
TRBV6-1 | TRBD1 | CASRSGGTDQYEQYF
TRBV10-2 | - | CASRTGSIDTQYF
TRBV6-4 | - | CASSDQSADTQYF
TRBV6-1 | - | CASSFSGMNTEAFF
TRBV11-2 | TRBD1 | CASSFWDRGSGANVLTF
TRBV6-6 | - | CASSYGGSYTF
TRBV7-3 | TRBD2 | CASSLVLASPSYEQYF
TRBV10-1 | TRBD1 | CASSPRGLLEQYF
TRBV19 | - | CASSMRGEGSNQPQHF
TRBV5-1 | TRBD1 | CASSSRDSPPGELFF
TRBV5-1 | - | CASSTEGYEQYF
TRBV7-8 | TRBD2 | CASSPGLASETQYF
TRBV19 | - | CASSSLFGEAFF
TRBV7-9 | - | CASSLAPEAFF
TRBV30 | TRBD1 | CAWSVGTGSTEAFF
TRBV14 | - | CASSLQGLAETQYF
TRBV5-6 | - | CASSMTHNTEAFF
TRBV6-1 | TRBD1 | CASSGNRGGTGELFF
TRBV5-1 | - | CASSILEGEQYF
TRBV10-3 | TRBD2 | CAISEGLAGGPGELFF
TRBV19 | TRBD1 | CASSMGTGIYEQYF
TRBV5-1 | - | CASSADGNTEAFF
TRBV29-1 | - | CSVEVRGGNQPQHF
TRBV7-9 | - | CASSLPVVSGANVLTF
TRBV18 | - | CASSPSQTTYNEQFF
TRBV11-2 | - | CASSPGARHNSPLHF
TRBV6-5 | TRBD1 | CASSYGTGGYEQYF
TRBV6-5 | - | CASRYMQGNYGYTF
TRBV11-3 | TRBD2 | CASSLDPGGTQYF
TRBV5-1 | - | CASSIAGNHYGYTF
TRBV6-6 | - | CASSYYGPTYEQYF
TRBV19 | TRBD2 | CASSTLAGETNEQFF